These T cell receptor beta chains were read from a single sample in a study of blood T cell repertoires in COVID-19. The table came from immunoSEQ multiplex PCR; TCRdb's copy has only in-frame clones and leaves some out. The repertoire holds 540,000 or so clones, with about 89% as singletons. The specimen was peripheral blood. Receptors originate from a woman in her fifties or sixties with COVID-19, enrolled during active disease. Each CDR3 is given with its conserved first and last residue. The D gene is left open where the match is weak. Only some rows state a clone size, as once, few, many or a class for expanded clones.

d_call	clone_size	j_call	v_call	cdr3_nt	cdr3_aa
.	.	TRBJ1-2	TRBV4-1	TGCGCCAGCAGCCAAGGCGAGGGAGCAGCTGCCTTATTCTCTAACTATGGCTACACCTTC	CASSQGEGAAALFSNYGYTF
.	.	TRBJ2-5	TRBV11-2	TGTGCCAGCAGCTCCCTGCGGGAGACCCAGTACTTC	CASSSLRETQYF
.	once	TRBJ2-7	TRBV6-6	TGTGCCAGCAGTTACGTCAGGGACTCCTACGAGCAGTACTTC	CASSYVRDSYEQYF
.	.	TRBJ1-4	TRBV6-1	TGTGCCAGCAGTGAGAGCAACAGGGATGAAAAACTGTTTTTT	CASSESNRDEKLFF
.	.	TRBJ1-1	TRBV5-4	TGTGCCAGCACTGATACCTCGGGGACACGGAACACTGAAGCTTTCTTT	CASTDTSGTRNTEAFF
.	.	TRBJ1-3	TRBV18	TGTGCCAGCTCAACCAGTGGCGGGAGCTCTGGAAACACCATATATTTT	CASSTSGGSSGNTIYF
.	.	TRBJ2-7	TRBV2	TGTGCCAGCAGTCCCATCCGACAGCTTAGCTCCTACGAGCAGTACTTC	CASSPIRQLSSYEQYF
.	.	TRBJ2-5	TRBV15	TGTGCCACCAGCAGAGTGGGTTTAACGGGAGAGACCCAGTACTTC	CATSRVGLTGETQYF
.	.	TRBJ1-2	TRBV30	TGTGCCTGGGCTCAGGGGAACTATGGCTACACCTTC	CAWAQGNYGYTF
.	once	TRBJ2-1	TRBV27	TGTGCCAGCAGTTCTCCCGGGGTTCACAATGAGCAGTTCTTC	CASSSPGVHNEQFF
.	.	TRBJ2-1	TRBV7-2	TGTGCCAGCAGCTGGTCTGACTCGTACAATGAGCAGTTCTTC	CASSWSDSYNEQFF
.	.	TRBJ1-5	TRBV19	TGTGCCAGTAGCTGGGGGGATAGGGGCAATCAGCCCCAGCATTTT	CASSWGDRGNQPQHF
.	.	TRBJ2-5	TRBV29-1	TGCAGCGTTGAAAAGAGGGTGCAAGAGACCCAGTACTTC	CSVEKRVQETQYF
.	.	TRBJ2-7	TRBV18	TGTGCCAGCTCACCACCATCGACAGGCTCCGAGCAGTACTTC	CASSPPSTGSEQYF
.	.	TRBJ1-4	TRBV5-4	TGTGCCAGCAGCTTGGCCGGGGAAGAAAAACTGTTTTTT	CASSLAGEEKLFF
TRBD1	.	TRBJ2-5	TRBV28	TGTGCCAGCAGCGGCCTCGGGACAGGGTTGGAGACCCAGTACTTC	CASSGLGTGLETQYF
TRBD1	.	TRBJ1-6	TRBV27	TGTGCCACCCGGACAGGACGCTCCTATAATTCACCCCTCCACTTT	CATRTGRSYNSPLHF
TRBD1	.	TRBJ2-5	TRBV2	TGTGCCAGCAGGGGCAGGGGGATGGAGACCCAGTACTTC	CASRGRGMETQYF
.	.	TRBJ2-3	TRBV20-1	TGCAGTACTAGTAGATCGGGTGCACGAGATACGCAGTATTTT	CSTSRSGARDTQYF
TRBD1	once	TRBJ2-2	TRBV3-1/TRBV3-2	TGTGCCAGCAGCCACGGACAGGGAGACACCGGGGAGCTGTTTTTT	CASSHGQGDTGELFF
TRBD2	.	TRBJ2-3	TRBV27	TGTGCCAGCAGTTACACTAGCGGGGCAACTAGCACAGATACGCAGTATTTT	CASSYTSGATSTDTQYF
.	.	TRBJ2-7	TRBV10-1	TGCGCCAGCAGAGACAGACACCACTTC	CASRDRHHF
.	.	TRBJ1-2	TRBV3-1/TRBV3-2	TGTGCCAGCAGCCAACCTCGCGGAGATAACTATGGCTACACCTTC	CASSQPRGDNYGYTF
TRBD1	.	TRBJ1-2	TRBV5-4	TGTGCCAGCAGTTACATGGACAGGCCCTACACCTTC	CASSYMDRPYTF
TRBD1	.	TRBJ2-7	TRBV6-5	TGTGCCAGCAGTCTCGGGACAGCCTACGAGCAGTACTTC	CASSLGTAYEQYF
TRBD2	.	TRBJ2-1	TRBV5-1	TGCGCCAGCAGCCTTCTAGCGGGGGGATCAGTCGGCTACAATGAGCAGTTCTTC	CASSLLAGGSVGYNEQFF
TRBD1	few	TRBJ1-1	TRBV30	TGTGCCTGGAGCGGCCCGTTGGGACAGGGGGCTTTCTTT	CAWSGPLGQGAFF
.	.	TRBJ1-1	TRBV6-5	TGTGCCAGCAGCGAGTACCCCCGCGGCACTGAAGCTTTCTTT	CASSEYPRGTEAFF
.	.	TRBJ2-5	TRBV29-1	TGCAGCGTTGGAGACAGACAAGAGACCCAGTACTTC	CSVGDRQETQYF
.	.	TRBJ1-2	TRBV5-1	TGCGCCAGCAGCTCCCTAACAGGGAACTATGGCTACACCTTC	CASSSLTGNYGYTF
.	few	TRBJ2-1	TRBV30	TGTGCCTGGAGTAAGTCCGGGGGTACTTACAATGAGCAGTTCTTC	CAWSKSGGTYNEQFF
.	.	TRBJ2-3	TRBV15	TGTGCCACCAGCAACGGGGATACGCAGTATTTT	CATSNGDTQYF
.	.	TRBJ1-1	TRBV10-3	TGTGCCATCAGAGGGACAAGCATGAACACTGAAGCTTTCTTT	CAIRGTSMNTEAFF
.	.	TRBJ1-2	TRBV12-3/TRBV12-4	TGTGCCAGCAGCCACTCGACAGGCTATGGCTACACCTTC	CASSHSTGYGYTF
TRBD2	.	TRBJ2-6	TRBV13	TGTGCCAGCAGCTCCGCGGTAGCGGGGGCCCTTTCTTCTGGGGCCAACGTCCTGACTTTC	CASSSAVAGALSSGANVLTF
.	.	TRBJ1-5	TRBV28	TGTGCCAGCAGTCCCCTGAGTCAGCCCCAGCATTTT	CASSPLSQPQHF
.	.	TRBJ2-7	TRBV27	TGTGCCAGCAGTAGAAAGGGGATCAGCCACGAGCAGTACTTC	CASSRKGISHEQYF
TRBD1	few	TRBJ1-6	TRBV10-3	TGTGCCATCAGGGAGACAGGGAGAGACCATTCACCCCTCCACTTT	CAIRETGRDHSPLHF
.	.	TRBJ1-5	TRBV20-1	TGCAGTGCTAGTATACGGACTCCCGAAGGGCAGCCCCAGCATTTT	CSASIRTPEGQPQHF
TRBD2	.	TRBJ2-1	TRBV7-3	TGTGCCAGCAGCTTACTGCGGGGGAGGTACAATGAGCAGTTCTTC	CASSLLRGRYNEQFF
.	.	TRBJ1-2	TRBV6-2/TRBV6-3	TGTGCCAGCAGTTACGGCGGGGCCGGGATCTATGGCTACACCTTC	CASSYGGAGIYGYTF
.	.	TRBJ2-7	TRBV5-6	TGTGCCAGCAGCCACGGGGTCGAGCAGTACTTC	CASSHGVEQYF
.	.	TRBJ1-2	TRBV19	TGTGCCAGTAGTATACAGGGGTTAGGTGGCTACACCTTC	CASSIQGLGGYTF
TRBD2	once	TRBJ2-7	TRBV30	TGTGCCTGGACTAGCGGATTATACTACGAGCAGTACTTC	CAWTSGLYYEQYF
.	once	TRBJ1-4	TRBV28	TGTGCCAGCAGACCCGGAGGGGAGGGTGAAAAACTGTTTTTT	CASRPGGEGEKLFF
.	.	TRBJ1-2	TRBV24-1	TGTGCCACCAGTGGGAATACAGGGTCATACGGCTACACCTTC	CATSGNTGSYGYTF
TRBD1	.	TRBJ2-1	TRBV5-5	TGTGCCAGCAGCGGACAGGGCAATGAGCAGTTCTTC	CASSGQGNEQFF
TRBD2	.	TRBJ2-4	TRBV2	TGTGCCAGCAGTGAATCCGGACTAGCGGGGGTCATAGGGGCCAAAAACATTCAGTACTTC	CASSESGLAGVIGAKNIQYF
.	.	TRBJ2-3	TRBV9	TGTGCCAGCAGCGTCCAGACTAGGGATACGCAGTATTTT	CASSVQTRDTQYF
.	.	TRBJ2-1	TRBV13	TGTGCCAGCAGCTCGAAGGGGGGGACGGACCTGAGCTCCTACAATGAGCAGTTCTTC	CASSSKGGTDLSSYNEQFF
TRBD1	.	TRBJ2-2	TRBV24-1	TGTGCCACCCGAGGACAGGGGTTCGGGGAGCTGTTTTTT	CATRGQGFGELFF
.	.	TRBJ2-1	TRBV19	TGTGCCAGTAGTATGGCCAGCGGTTATTACAATGAGCAGTTCTTC	CASSMASGYYNEQFF
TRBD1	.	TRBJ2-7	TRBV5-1	TGCGCCAGCAGCTTGCCCTGGACAGGGGAAGAGCAGTACTTC	CASSLPWTGEEQYF
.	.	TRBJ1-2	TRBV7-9	TGTGCCAGCAGCTTACCGTCCTATGGCTACACCTTC	CASSLPSYGYTF
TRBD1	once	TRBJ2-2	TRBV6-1	TGTGCCAGCAGTGAGGGACAGGGGTCTACCAGCACCGGGGAGCTGTTTTTT	CASSEGQGSTSTGELFF
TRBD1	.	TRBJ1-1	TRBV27	TGTGCCAGCAGTTCTGGGACAGGGGCGAACACTGAAGCTTTCTTT	CASSSGTGANTEAFF
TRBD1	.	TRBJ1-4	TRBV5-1	TGCGCCAGCAGCGTTGCCGGGACAGCTCTAGGAAAACTGTTTTTT	CASSVAGTALGKLFF
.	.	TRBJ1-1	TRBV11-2	TGTGCCAGCAGCTCGGAGGCGTTTCTGGGAGCGAACACTGAAGCTTTCTTT	CASSSEAFLGANTEAFF
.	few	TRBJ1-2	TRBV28	TGTGCCAGCAGTTTCCTCCACAGGAAGGGTGGCTACACCTTC	CASSFLHRKGGYTF
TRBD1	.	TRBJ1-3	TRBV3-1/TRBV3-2	TGTGCCAGCAGCCAAGGACAGGGTCTCTCTGGAAACACCATATATTTT	CASSQGQGLSGNTIYF